A single sample gave rise to the 11 T cell receptor beta chains below, sequenced in a study of Ad26.COV2.S vaccination and SARS-CoV-2 variants. Profiled with immunoSEQ multiplex PCR; TCRdb holds only in-frame clones, not every one. Here the sample spans roughly 450,000 clones, 80% to 95% being singletons. Noted treatment: 19 received Ad26.COV2.S at low or high dose, single or two shots; 5 received placebo; per-sample allocation not given. The samples date from day 63 after the first vaccine or placebo injection. Specimen: peripheral blood, collected in a trial of Ad26.COV2.S vaccine versus placebo. The receptors derive from a person between 18 and 59 years old who received the Ad26.COV2.S COVID-19 vaccine or a placebo.

The V and J genes are TRBV18 and TRBJ1-2, with D unclear. The V and J ends lost 0 bases and 9 bases respectively, with 8 bases between them. The V gene's germline CDR1 is KGHSH and CDR2 LQKENI. This CDR3 spans 12 amino acids. The CDR3 nucleotides read TGTGCCAGCTCACCACCCGACGGCCGCTACACCTTC. Residues: CASSPPDGRYTF.

The J gene is TRBJ2-1, the V gene TRBV7-3; TRBD2 might be the D (6 bases). CDR1 and CDR2 (germline): SGHTA, FQGTGA. V was trimmed by 8 bases and J by 7 bases, leaving 24 bases between them. This CDR3 contains 16 residues. The CDR3 DNA sequence: TGTGCCAGCGGTTTTTTCCCGGGACTGGGCGGAAATGAGCAGTTCTTC. This translates into CASGFFPGLGGNEQFF.

Here the CDR3 DNA reads TGTGCCAGCAGCCCCCCGGCGGGAAACACTGAAGCTTTCTTT. Encoded protein: CASSPPAGNTEAFF. V is TRBV5-6 and J is TRBJ1-1; D gene uncertain. The CDR3 length is 14 residues. V lost 4 bases, J lost 2 bases, and 12 bases lay in between. Germline CDR1 SGHDT, CDR2 YYEEEE.

This clone came up a few times. CDR3 loop: CASSLVFSGANVLTF. DNA for the CDR3: TGTGCCAGCAGCTTAGTGTTCTCTGGGGCCAACGTCCTGACTTTC. This chain joins TRBV7-6 and TRBJ2-6; no definite D call. Germline CDR1 SGHVS, CDR2 FNYEAQ. Trimming shortened V by 1 base and J by 0 bases, and 4 bases separated the two germline ends. CDR3 size: 15 residues. The variable domain in full, with the rest retrieved from reference TRBV7-6 and TRBJ2-6, is GAGVSQSPRYKVTKRGQDVALRCDPISGHVSLYWYRQALGQGPEFLTYFNYEAQQDKSGLPNDRFSAERPEGSISTLTIQRTEQRDSAMYRCASSLVFSGANVLTFGAGSRLTVL.

This chain connects TRBV7-2 to TRBJ2-7, with a possible D match to TRBD1 (5 bases). CDR1 is SGHTA, CDR2 FQGNSA, per germline. The CDR3 sequence is 15 residues long. The germline V and J ends were trimmed by 6 bases and 1 base, with 16 bases remaining between them. CDR3 coding DNA: TGTGCCAGCAGTCGTACAGGCAAACATTCCTACGAGCAGTACTTC. Amino acid sequence: CASSRTGKHSYEQYF.

This clone was seen once. V and J are TRBV5-5 and TRBJ2-2; D not resolved. The CDR3 has 15 residues. The germline CDR1 and CDR2 sequences are SGHKS and YYEKEE (reference sequence). The V and J ends lost 1 base and 4 bases respectively, with 11 bases between them. The CDR3 DNA reads TGTGCCAGCAGCTTGAGAGGATTGGGCACCGGGGAGCTGTTTTTT. Translation gives CASSLRGLGTGELFF.

This clone showed up just once. The J gene is TRBJ2-7, the V gene TRBV7-9, with a tentative D call TRBD2 (5 bases). The CDR3 extends over 13 amino acids. Between the trimmed V and J ends, which lost 4 bases and 4 bases, there was a span of 11 bases. CDR1 and CDR2 (germline): SEHNR, FQNEAQ (reference sequence). The CDR3 bases are TGTGCCAGCAGCTCCCTCGAGGGTTACGAGCAGTACTTC. This translates into CASSSLEGYEQYF.

The chain recombines TRBV7-2 with TRBJ2-1; perhaps D is TRBD1 or TRBD2 (5 bases each). V was clipped by 4 bases and J by 4 bases, with 20 bases between them. Per germline, CDR1 SGHTA and CDR2 FQGNSA. The CDR3 is 17 residues long. The chain's CDR3 is CASSSQVGTPGYNEQFF. The CDR3 bases are TGTGCCAGCAGCTCCCAAGTGGGGACCCCGGGGTACAATGAGCAGTTCTTC.

This chain joins TRBV30 and TRBJ1-1; D may be TRBD1 (5 bases). V dropped 5 bases and J dropped 0 bases, with 13 bases sitting between them. The CDR3 is 14 amino acids. CDR1 and CDR2 (germline): GTSNPN, SVGIG (reference sequence). CDR3 residues: CAWSPGRMNTEAFF. The CDR3 nucleotides are TGTGCCTGGTCACCGGGACGAATGAACACTGAAGCTTTCTTT.

Comment on this clone: Other DNA variants within this sample encode the same CDR3. V is TRBV7-9 and J is TRBJ2-1, with D uncertain. Trimming cost V 9 bases and J 5 bases, with 14 bases left between them. CDR1 is SEHNR, CDR2 FQNEAQ, per germline (reference sequence). The CDR3 runs 13 residues. The CDR3 bases are TGTGCCAGTTCTCTCACCCCCAACAATGAGCAGTTCTTC. It yields the protein CASSLTPNNEQFF.

This rearrangement joins TRBV7-2 to TRBJ2-1, with D unresolved. Germline V CDR1 and CDR2: SGHTA, FQGNSA. The CDR3 runs 14 residues. V was pared by 1 base and J by 5 bases, with 9 bases between. As DNA, the CDR3 is TGTGCCAGCAGCTTAGGAGTGTGGGACAATGAGCAGTTCTTC. Translation: CASSLGVWDNEQFF.